The rows below give T cell receptor beta chains drawn from one sample of a study of T cell responses to AZD1222 COVID-19 vaccine. Using immunoSEQ multiplex PCR, the repertoire was profiled, and TCRdb retains in-frame clones only, with some absent. The sample holds 170,000 or so clones; 90% are singletons and the top ten take over 1.2%. Sequencing used peripheral blood, obtained on day 0 of AZD1222 vaccination. The receptors derive from an adult in good health. The CDR3 runs from the conserved cysteine through the conserved F or W. D genes are given only for firm matches. The size entry is marked missing in some rows and otherwise reads once, few, many or a size class.

CDR3 DNA | CDR3 protein | J gene | V gene | clone size | D gene
TGTGCCAGCAGTTTCTCGGGGGGATATAATTCACCCCTCCACTTT | CASSFSGGYNSPLHF | TRBJ1-6 | TRBV27 | NA | NA
TGTGCCAGCAGTTTAGGCAGAGCCCCGTCACCCCTCCACTTT | CASSLGRAPSPLHF | TRBJ1-6 | TRBV28 | NA | NA
TGTGCCAGCAGTTACTCCGGACAGGGTTATGAAAAACTGTTTTTT | CASSYSGQGYEKLFF | TRBJ1-4 | TRBV27 | once | TRBD1
TGCAGCGTTGGAGAAAGCAACTATGGCTACACCTTC | CSVGESNYGYTF | TRBJ1-2 | TRBV29-1 | few | NA
TGTGCCAGCAGTACGGCGACAGGGGGCAATCAGCCCCAGCATTTT | CASSTATGGNQPQHF | TRBJ1-5 | TRBV6-6 | NA | TRBD1
TGCGCCAGCAGCCAATGGACTGCGGGCACTGAAGCTTTCTTT | CASSQWTAGTEAFF | TRBJ1-1 | TRBV4-3 | NA | NA
TGTGCCAGTAGTCTGGAGGGAGAACATTCACCCCTCCACTTT | CASSLEGEHSPLHF | TRBJ1-6 | TRBV19 | NA | NA
TGTGCCAGCACCGTCGTGGGAGCCGGGAATTCACCCCTCCACTTT | CASTVVGAGNSPLHF | TRBJ1-6 | TRBV6-5 | NA | NA
TGTGCCAGCAGTTTAACCCGGTCCCATGGCTACACCTTC | CASSLTRSHGYTF | TRBJ1-2 | TRBV27 | NA | NA
TGTGCCAGCAGCTTAGTCATGGTAAAGGACACTGAAGCTTTCTTT | CASSLVMVKDTEAFF | TRBJ1-1 | TRBV7-9 | NA | NA
TGTGCCAGCAGCTTAGTGGTAGGGGTGAGCACAGATACGCAGTATTTT | CASSLVVGVSTDTQYF | TRBJ2-3 | TRBV7-9 | NA | NA